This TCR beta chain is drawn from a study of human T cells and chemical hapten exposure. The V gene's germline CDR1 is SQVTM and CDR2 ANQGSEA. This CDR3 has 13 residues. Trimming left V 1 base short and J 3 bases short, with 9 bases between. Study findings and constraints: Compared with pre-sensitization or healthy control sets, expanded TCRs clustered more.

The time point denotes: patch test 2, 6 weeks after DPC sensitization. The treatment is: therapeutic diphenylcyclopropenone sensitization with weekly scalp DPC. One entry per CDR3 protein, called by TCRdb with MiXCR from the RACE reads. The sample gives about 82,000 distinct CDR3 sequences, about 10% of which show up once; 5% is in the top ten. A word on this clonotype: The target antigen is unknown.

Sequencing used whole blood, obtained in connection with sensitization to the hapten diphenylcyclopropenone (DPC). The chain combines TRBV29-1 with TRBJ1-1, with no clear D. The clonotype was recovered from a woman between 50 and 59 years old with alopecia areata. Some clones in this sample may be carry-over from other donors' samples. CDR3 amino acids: CSVEAERDTEAFF. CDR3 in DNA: TGCAGCGTTGAAGCGGAGCGGGACACTGAAGCTTTCTTT.